This T cell receptor (beta chain) was recorded in a study of OX40 agonist ivuxolimab in advanced cancers. V lost 0 bases and J 2 bases, leaving 13 bases between the germline ends. CDR3 length: 16 residues. CDR1 and CDR2 from the germline V gene are MNHNY and SVGAGI (reference sequence). Profiling relied on immunoSEQ multiplex PCR, and the TCRdb table lists in-frame clones only, not all of them. The table has about 80,000 clones, more than 85% seen once. Excluded were patients having autoimmune disease history or systemic immunosuppression. Here the sequenced sample was CD4+ or CD8+ T cells sorted from blood, taken in a trial of the OX40 agonist ivuxolimab. This chain connects TRBV6-6 to TRBJ1-2; D possibly corresponds to TRBD1 (5 bases). This TCR derives from an adult with an advanced solid tumor such as melanoma, head and neck, liver or kidney cancer. CDR3 sequence: CASSYSSQGPNYGYTF. CDR3 nucleotides: TGTGCCAGCAGTTACTCGAGCCAGGGACCGAACTATGGCTACACCTTC.